These T cell receptor beta chains were read from a single sample in a study of T cells in Graves' hyperthyroidism and ophthalmopathy. TCRdb fed the multiplex PCR reads into MiXCR, producing one record per CDR3 protein. The data contain 600,000 or so distinct CDR3 sequences, around 15% of them singletons. Material for sequencing was blood. These receptors were taken from a woman aged 50 to 60 with Graves' ophthalmopathy. Each CDR3 is given with its conserved first and last residue. The D gene is left open where the match is weak. Clone size is stated in some rows and not others, as once, few, many or a class when expanded.

d_gene: NA
abundance: many
j_gene: TRBJ1-4
v_gene: TRBV3-2
CDR3nt: TGTGCCAGCAGCCAAATACTTGGACAGCTCGATAATGAAAAACTGTTTTTT
CDR3aa: CASSQILGQLDNEKLFF

d_gene: NA
abundance: many
j_gene: TRBJ2-5
v_gene: TRBV28
CDR3nt: TGTGCCAGCTCTGAACTGACAGGCCAACAAGAGACCCAGTACTTC
CDR3aa: CASSELTGQQETQYF

d_gene: NA
abundance: NA
j_gene: TRBJ1-6
v_gene: TRBV20-1
CDR3nt: TGCAGTGCTAGAAGTGTCTTAGCAGGGTCGTCACCCCTCCACTTT
CDR3aa: CSARSVLAGSSPLHF

d_gene: NA
abundance: many
j_gene: TRBJ2-1
v_gene: TRBV12-3/TRBV12-4
CDR3nt: TGTGCCAGCAGTTTTCAACCCGGGACTCGCCACAATGAGCAGTTCTTC
CDR3aa: CASSFQPGTRHNEQFF

d_gene: TRBD2
abundance: many
j_gene: TRBJ2-1
v_gene: TRBV5-1
CDR3nt: TGCGCCAGCAGCTTGGTGGCTAGCGGGAGCAATGAGCAGTTCTTC
CDR3aa: CASSLVASGSNEQFF

d_gene: NA
abundance: NA
j_gene: TRBJ1-6
v_gene: TRBV7-9
CDR3nt: TGTGCCAGCAGCTTAGTGGGCGGGAGTTCACCCCTCCACTTT
CDR3aa: CASSLVGGSSPLHF

d_gene: NA
abundance: few
j_gene: TRBJ1-1
v_gene: TRBV28
CDR3nt: TGTGCCAGCAGCGCACCCGGACTCACTGAAGCTTTCTTT
CDR3aa: CASSAPGLTEAFF

d_gene: NA
abundance: NA
j_gene: TRBJ1-4
v_gene: TRBV5-5
CDR3nt: TGTGCCAGCAGCCAGACCCCGAATGAAAAACTGTTTTTT
CDR3aa: CASSQTPNEKLFF

d_gene: TRBD2
abundance: many
j_gene: TRBJ2-7
v_gene: TRBV28
CDR3nt: TGTGCCAGCAGTTTATTTACTAGCGGTAGCTACGAGCAGTACTTC
CDR3aa: CASSLFTSGSYEQYF

d_gene: NA
abundance: NA
j_gene: TRBJ1-3
v_gene: TRBV28
CDR3nt: TGTGCCACCAATGAGCAAACTGCTAACTCTGGAAACACCATATATTTT
CDR3aa: CATNEQTANSGNTIYF

d_gene: TRBD2
abundance: NA
j_gene: TRBJ2-1
v_gene: TRBV9
CDR3nt: TGTGCCAGCAGCGCATCCCGGCGGGAGAGTTACAATGAGCAGTTCTTC
CDR3aa: CASSASRRESYNEQFF

d_gene: TRBD1
abundance: many
j_gene: TRBJ2-2
v_gene: TRBV24-1
CDR3nt: TGTGCCACCAGTGGACGGGGACAGGGGTCGAACACCGGGGAGCTGTTTTTT
CDR3aa: CATSGRGQGSNTGELFF

d_gene: NA
abundance: NA
j_gene: TRBJ1-4
v_gene: TRBV19
CDR3nt: TGTGCCAGTAGTTTGTACAGCACTAATGAAAAACTGTTTTTT
CDR3aa: CASSLYSTNEKLFF

d_gene: TRBD2
abundance: few
j_gene: TRBJ2-7
v_gene: TRBV12-3/TRBV12-4
CDR3nt: TGTGCCAGCAGTATACTAGCGGGACCCCCCTACGAGCAGTACTTC
CDR3aa: CASSILAGPPYEQYF

d_gene: TRBD2
abundance: NA
j_gene: TRBJ2-3
v_gene: TRBV24-1
CDR3nt: TGTGCCACCAGTGACCCGCGGGAGGCCGCGTCTTCAGATACGCAGTATTTT
CDR3aa: CATSDPREAASSDTQYF

d_gene: NA
abundance: many
j_gene: TRBJ2-7
v_gene: TRBV6-2/TRBV6-3
CDR3nt: TGTGCCAGCAGTTACTCTTCCTCGAGAACTAGCCGAAGAAGCTACGAGCAGTACTTC
CDR3aa: CASSYSSSRTSRRSYEQYF

d_gene: NA
abundance: many
j_gene: TRBJ1-1
v_gene: TRBV24-1
CDR3nt: TGTGCCACCAGTGCATCCGGGAATACTGAAGCTTTCTTT
CDR3aa: CATSASGNTEAFF

d_gene: TRBD2
abundance: few
j_gene: TRBJ2-1
v_gene: TRBV10-3
CDR3nt: TGTGCCACGACGGGACTAGGGGCTCACAATGAGCAGTTCTTC
CDR3aa: CATTGLGAHNEQFF

d_gene: NA
abundance: many
j_gene: TRBJ2-7
v_gene: TRBV7-2
CDR3nt: TGTGCCAGCAGCCGCCACGGATACGAGCAGTACTTC
CDR3aa: CASSRHGYEQYF

d_gene: NA
abundance: NA
j_gene: TRBJ1-4
v_gene: TRBV25-1
CDR3nt: TGTGCCAGCAGTGAATTGGGAGGGGCCGGGGAAAAACTGTTTTTT
CDR3aa: CASSELGGAGEKLFF

d_gene: TRBD2
abundance: many
j_gene: TRBJ2-1
v_gene: TRBV7-9
CDR3nt: TGTGCCAACAGAACCGGGGGGGAAGGTAGAGAGCAGTTCTTC
CDR3aa: CANRTGGEGREQFF

d_gene: NA
abundance: few
j_gene: TRBJ2-2
v_gene: TRBV9
CDR3nt: TGTGCCAGCACCTTTGGGCCGACGAACACCGGGGAGCTGTTTTTT
CDR3aa: CASTFGPTNTGELFF

d_gene: TRBD1
abundance: few
j_gene: TRBJ2-5
v_gene: TRBV12-5
CDR3nt: TGTGCTAGTGGTTTGGGAGACAGGGTTAAGGAGACCCAGTACTTC
CDR3aa: CASGLGDRVKETQYF

d_gene: NA
abundance: NA
j_gene: TRBJ2-1
v_gene: TRBV20-1
CDR3nt: TGCAGTGCATCCAAGGGCGTCCATGAGCAGTTCTTC
CDR3aa: CSASKGVHEQFF

d_gene: NA
abundance: many
j_gene: TRBJ2-5
v_gene: TRBV5-1
CDR3nt: TGCGCCAGCAGTCTAACCCCCGAGGAGACCCAGTACTTC
CDR3aa: CASSLTPEETQYF

d_gene: NA
abundance: many
j_gene: TRBJ1-1
v_gene: TRBV10-3
CDR3nt: TGTGCCATCAGTGCCTCGCCCTATATGAACACTGAAGCTTTCTTT
CDR3aa: CAISASPYMNTEAFF